The next 23 T cell receptor beta chains were all read from a single sample in a study of control samples from healthy donors and cancer patients. Sequencing used immunoSEQ multiplex PCR; TCRdb keeps in-frame clones, though not all of them. The data contain approximately 150,000 clones, about 94% of them seen just once; the ten biggest clones take up approximately 15%. Specimen: PBMCs. These receptors came from a man aged 60-69 years with colorectal cancer.

V and J are TRBV28 and TRBJ2-6, with D hard to call. This CDR3 contains 17 residues. The ends were cut back, 3 bases at V and 1 base at J, with 13 bases in the middle. Germline V gives CDR1 MDHEN, CDR2 SYDVKM. The CDR3 sequence is CASSFGQDLSGANVLTF. CDR3 nucleotide sequence: TGTGCCAGCAGTTTCGGGCAGGATCTTTCTGGGGCCAACGTCCTGACTTTC.

The V call is TRBV19, the J call TRBJ1-2; D is possibly TRBD1 (6 bases). With 7 bases removed from V and 8 bases from J, the gap between germline ends came to 17 bases. Germline CDR1 reads LNHDA; CDR2 reads SQIVND (reference sequence). The CDR3 covers 13 residues. Here the CDR3 DNA reads TGTGCCAGTAAGGGACAAACTGGTAGGGGCTACACCTTC. Its protein is CASKGQTGRGYTF.

The gene calls are TRBV12-2 and TRBJ2-1; whether TRBD2, the table's D call, matches the DNA was not checked. TRBV12-2 is deemed a pseudogene. This CDR3 comprises 11 residues. The CDR3 DNA follows: TGTGCAAGTCGCTTCTGCAATGAGCAGTTCTTC. It is translated as CASRFCNEQFF.

The chain has TRBV27 and TRBJ1-2, with 11 bases aligning to TRBD1. The CDR3 is 15 residues long. J was trimmed by 5 bases and V by 4 bases; bases with no gene match: 6. CDR1 is MNHEY and CDR2 is SMNVEV in the germline V gene (reference sequence). Here the CDR3 DNA reads TGTGCCAGCAGTTCGTACGGGACAGGGGGTTATGGCTACACCTTC. It specifies CASSSYGTGGYGYTF.

The V and J genes are TRBV25-1 and TRBJ2-2; no firm D call. V dropped 0 bases and J dropped 5 bases, with 7 bases sitting between them. The CDR3 consists of 14 residues. CDR1 MGHDK and CDR2 SYGVNS come from the germline V gene. The DNA for the CDR3 is TGTGCCAGCAGTGAATACGAGGAGACCGGGGAGCTGTTTTTT. Protein sequence: CASSEYEETGELFF.

The rearrangement joins TRBV12-3 or TRBV12-4 to TRBJ1-1, with D uncertain. This CDR3 has 13 amino acids. Trimming shortened V by 2 bases and J by 5 bases, and 9 bases separated the two germline ends. This CDR3 is CASSLRQPTEAFF. The CDR3 coding sequence is TGTGCCAGCAGTTTAAGGCAGCCAACTGAAGCTTTCTTT.

The rearrangement joins TRBV21-1 to TRBJ2-2; TRBD1 was called by the table and not checked on the DNA. TRBV21-1 is deemed a pseudogene. The CDR3 runs 15 residues. The CDR3: CASSKKASGGGELFF. CDR3 coding DNA: TGTGCCAGCAGCAAGAAGGCCTCAGGGGGCGGCGAGCTGTTTTTT.

This clone appeared a single time. The genes are TRBV18 and TRBJ1-2; no clear D. V shed 5 bases and J shed 8 bases, with 15 bases lying between them. The CDR3 is 13 amino acids. Germline loops: CDR1 KGHSH, CDR2 LQKENI. CDR3 bases: TGTGCCAGCTCAACCGACACGGTGGGGGGCTACACCTTC. Protein product: CASSTDTVGGYTF.

The rearrangement joins TRBV3-1 (or the pseudogene TRBV3-2) to TRBJ1-2, with 10 bases identical to TRBD1. The CDR3 runs 14 residues. Germline V gives CDR1 LGHDT, CDR2 YNNKEL (reference sequence). Trimming took 2 bases from V and 7 from J; bases not matched to a gene: 4. Here the CDR3 reads CASSQPDRGLGYTF. The CDR3 DNA reads as TGTGCCAGCAGCCAACCTGACAGGGGGCTTGGCTACACCTTC.

V and J are TRBV9 and TRBJ2-1; D is undetermined. There are 12 residues in the CDR3. Germline values: CDR1 SGDLS, CDR2 YYNGEE. The V end lost 4 bases, the J end lost 9 bases, and 11 bases lay between the germline ends. DNA for the CDR3: TGTGCCAGCAGCCCAATAGGACGTGAGCAGTTCTTC. The encoded protein is CASSPIGREQFF.

The rearrangement joins TRBV19 to TRBJ1-1; 7 nucleotides align to TRBD1. V was pared by 6 bases and J by 5 bases, with 9 bases of the junction left unmatched. Germline V gene sequence: CDR1 LNHDA, CDR2 SQIVND (reference sequence). This CDR3 comprises 14 residues. The CDR3: CASSFTGDGTEAFF. For the CDR3, the DNA is TGTGCCAGTAGCTTTACAGGGGACGGGACTGAAGCTTTCTTT.

V usage is TRBV7-2 and J usage is TRBJ2-3; D unresolved. Trimming pared 1 base from V and 6 bases from J, leaving 8 bases between. There are 13 residues in the CDR3. CDR1 SGHTA and CDR2 FQGNSA come from the germline V gene. The CDR3 region has the DNA TGTGCCAGCAGCTTAGACGGCATGGATACGCAGTATTTT. Residues: CASSLDGMDTQYF.

The CDR3 is CASSELSSGVQETQYF. The CDR3 DNA follows: TGTGCCAGCAGTGAACTGTCTAGCGGGGTCCAAGAGACCCAGTACTTC. The gene calls are TRBV25-1 and TRBJ2-5, with TRBD2 matching 9 bases. CDR1 and CDR2 (germline): MGHDK, SYGVNS. This CDR3 has 16 residues. V was clipped by 2 bases and J by 1 base; unmatched bases: 5.

The V and J genes are TRBV18 and TRBJ2-4; the match to TRBD2 covers 7 bases. V was clipped by 3 bases and J by 3 bases; unmatched bases: 5. The CDR3 runs 15 residues. From germline, CDR1 is KGHSH and CDR2 LQKENI. The CDR3 spells CASSPQGGSKNIQYF. CDR3 in DNA: TGTGCCAGCTCACCGCAGGGCGGGAGCAAAAACATTCAGTACTTC.

The CDR3 reads CASSLSQSNEKLFF. CDR3 sequence (DNA): TGTGCCAGCAGCCTCAGCCAATCTAATGAAAAACTGTTTTTT. V usage is TRBV28 and J usage is TRBJ1-4; no clear D gene. Germline CDR1 is MDHEN and CDR2 is SYDVKM. V was pared by 6 bases and J by 3 bases, with 11 bases between. This CDR3 comprises 14 residues.

A note on this clone: One end of the junction varies from germline; a read error may be responsible. The chain couples TRBV27 to TRBJ2-3; tentatively, D is TRBD1 (6 bases). This CDR3 comprises 14 residues. The V gene's germline CDR1 is MNHEY and CDR2 SMNVEV (reference sequence). The CDR3 DNA is TGTGCCCGCAGAACAGGGAGTGGCACAGATACGCAGTATTTT. Translated, it gives CARRTGSGTDTQYF.

The chain has TRBV30 and TRBJ2-7, with D hard to call. Trimming removed 5 bases at V and 5 bases at J, with 13 bases between. The germline CDR1 and CDR2 sequences are GTSNPN and SVGIG (reference sequence). This CDR3 is 12 amino acids long. CDR3 loop: CAWSRSSHEQYF. DNA of the CDR3: TGTGCCTGGTCTCGAAGCAGCCACGAGCAGTACTTC.

This rearrangement joins TRBV18 to TRBJ2-7; D not resolved. The germline gives CDR1 KGHSH, CDR2 LQKENI. The CDR3 loop spans 14 amino acids. Trimming shortened V by 1 base and J by 2 bases, and 9 bases separated the two germline ends. Here the CDR3 reads CASSPQGRAYEQYF. The CDR3 region has the DNA TGTGCCAGCTCACCACAGGGTAGGGCCTACGAGCAGTACTTC.

This chain links TRBV5-1 with TRBJ1-2; 10 nucleotides agree with TRBD1. V lost 3 bases, J lost 3 bases, and 11 bases stayed unmatched. This CDR3 is 17 amino acids long. The germline V gene encodes CDR1 SGHRS and CDR2 YFSETQ. CDR3 sequence (DNA): TGCGCCAGCAGCTCACGGGGACAGGGGCAGGGGGACTATGGCTACACCTTC. This translates into CASSSRGQGQGDYGYTF.

The CDR3 sequence: CASSLRTGDEQYF. The CDR3 nucleotides are TGTGCCAGCAGCTTGAGGACAGGGGACGAGCAGTACTTC. This rearrangement joins TRBV7-9 to TRBJ2-7, with TRBD1 matching over 9 bases. Germline trimming cut 3 bases from V and 5 bases from J; bases unmatched to any gene: 2. CDR1 is SEHNR and CDR2 is FQNEAQ in the germline V gene (reference sequence). This CDR3 is built from 13 residues.

About this clone itself: This same CDR3 is encoded by further DNA sequences in the sample. V gene TRBV3-1 (or the pseudogene TRBV3-2) combines with J gene TRBJ2-7, with D perhaps given as TRBD1 or TRBD2 (6 bases each). Germline V lookup: CDR1 LGHDT, CDR2 YNNKEL (reference sequence). V shed 4 bases and J shed 2 bases, with 15 bases lying between them. This CDR3 has 15 amino acids. DNA of the CDR3: TGTGCCAGCAGCCTCACTAGGGGGGACCCCTACGAGCAGTACTTC. Protein product: CASSLTRGDPYEQYF.

This chain connects TRBV5-1 to TRBJ2-1; TRBD1 matches 7 bases. The CDR3 sequence is 14 residues long. The germline gives CDR1 SGHRS, CDR2 YFSETQ. With V trimmed by 4 bases and J by 6 bases, 7 bases remained unmatched. The DNA of the CDR3 is TGCGCCAGCAGCCTTCGACAGGGACGCAATGAGCAGTTCTTC. Protein: CASSLRQGRNEQFF.

V usage is TRBV4-3 and J usage is TRBJ1-3; 8 nucleotides line up with TRBD1. Germline V gene data show CDR1 as LGHNA and CDR2 as YSLEER. The V gene end was trimmed by 0 bases and the J gene end by 3 bases; junction bases not matched to a gene: 7. The CDR3 is 17 residues long. CDR3 residues: CASSQDWQGALGNTIYF. Written as DNA, the CDR3 is TGCGCCAGCAGCCAAGATTGGCAGGGGGCGCTTGGAAACACCATATATTTT.